This record concerns one T cell receptor (beta chain) sequence. Its specificity is not known. This specimen comes from a study of cytomegalovirus exposure and HLA in healthy donors. Findings and caveats of the study: The tendency of first-cohort TCR clusters to co-occur in the approximately 120 validation repertoires was identified by a subsequent analysis.

Using immunoSEQ multiplex PCR, the repertoire was profiled, and TCRdb retains in-frame clones only, with some absent. Among 250,000 or so clones listed, around nine tenths were seen once. The CDR3 runs to 17 residues. CDR1 is MNHEY and CDR2 is SMNVEV in the germline V gene (reference sequence). Trimming stripped 1 base from V and 0 bases from J, with 16 bases between. Material: PBMCs. The clonotype was recovered from a man between 18 and 35 years old in good health and CMV-seronegative. The rearrangement joins TRBV27 to TRBJ2-7; D is ambiguous. CDR3 sequence reads: CASSLLRRPPLSYEQYF. CDR3 in DNA: TGTGCCAGCAGTTTATTAAGGCGGCCACCTCTCTCCTACGAGCAGTACTTC.